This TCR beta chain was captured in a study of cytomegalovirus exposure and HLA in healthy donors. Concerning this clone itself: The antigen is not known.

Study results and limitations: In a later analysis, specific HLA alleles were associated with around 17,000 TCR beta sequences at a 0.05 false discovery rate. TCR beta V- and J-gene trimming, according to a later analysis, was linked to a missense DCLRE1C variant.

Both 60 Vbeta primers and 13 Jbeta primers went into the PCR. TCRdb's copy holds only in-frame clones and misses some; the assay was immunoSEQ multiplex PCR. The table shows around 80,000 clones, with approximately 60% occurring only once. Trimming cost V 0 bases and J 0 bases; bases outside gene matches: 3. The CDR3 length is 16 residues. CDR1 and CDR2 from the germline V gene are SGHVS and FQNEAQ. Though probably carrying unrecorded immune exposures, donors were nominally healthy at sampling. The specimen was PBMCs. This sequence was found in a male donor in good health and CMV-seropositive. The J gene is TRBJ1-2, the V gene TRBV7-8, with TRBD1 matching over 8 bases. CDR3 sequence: CASSLAQGAANYGYTF. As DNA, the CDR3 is TGTGCCAGCAGCTTAGCCCAGGGGGCAGCTAACTATGGCTACACCTTC.